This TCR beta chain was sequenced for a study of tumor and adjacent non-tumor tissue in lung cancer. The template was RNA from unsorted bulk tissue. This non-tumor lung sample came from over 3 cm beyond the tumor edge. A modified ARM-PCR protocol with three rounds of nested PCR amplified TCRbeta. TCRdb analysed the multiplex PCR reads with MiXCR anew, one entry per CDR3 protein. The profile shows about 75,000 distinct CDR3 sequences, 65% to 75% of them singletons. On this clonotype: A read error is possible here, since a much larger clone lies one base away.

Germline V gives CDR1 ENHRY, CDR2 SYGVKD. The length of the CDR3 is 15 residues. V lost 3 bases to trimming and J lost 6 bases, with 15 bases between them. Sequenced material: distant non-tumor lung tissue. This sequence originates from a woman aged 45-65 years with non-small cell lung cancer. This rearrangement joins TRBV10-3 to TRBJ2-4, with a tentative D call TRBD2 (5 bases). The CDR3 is CAISEIRGLTNIQYF. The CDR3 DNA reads TGTGCCATCAGTGAAATACGAGGACTGACAAACATTCAGTACTTC.